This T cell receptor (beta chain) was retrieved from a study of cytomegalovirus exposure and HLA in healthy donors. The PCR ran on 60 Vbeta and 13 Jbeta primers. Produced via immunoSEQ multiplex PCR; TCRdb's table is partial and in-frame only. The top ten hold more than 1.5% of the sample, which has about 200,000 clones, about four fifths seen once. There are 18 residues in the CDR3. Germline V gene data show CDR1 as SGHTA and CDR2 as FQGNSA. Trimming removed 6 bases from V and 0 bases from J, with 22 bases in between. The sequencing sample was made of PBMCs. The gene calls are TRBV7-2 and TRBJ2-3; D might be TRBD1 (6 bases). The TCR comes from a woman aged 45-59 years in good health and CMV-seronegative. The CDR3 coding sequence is TGTGCCAGCAGTTTAAAGGGGGTTTGGACTGCTAGCACAGATACGCAGTATTTT. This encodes CASSLKGVWTASTDTQYF.